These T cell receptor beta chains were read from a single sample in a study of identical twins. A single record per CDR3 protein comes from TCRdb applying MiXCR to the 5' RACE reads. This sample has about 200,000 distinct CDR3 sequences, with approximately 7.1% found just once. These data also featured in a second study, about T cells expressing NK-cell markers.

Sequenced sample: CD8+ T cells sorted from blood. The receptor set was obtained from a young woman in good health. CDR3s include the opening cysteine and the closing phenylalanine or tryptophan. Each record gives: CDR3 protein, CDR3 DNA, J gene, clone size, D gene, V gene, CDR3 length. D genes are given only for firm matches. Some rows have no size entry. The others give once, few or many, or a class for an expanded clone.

CDR3aa: CASSTLPVYGNEQFF; CDR3nt: TGTGCCAGCAGCACCTTACCCGTGTATGGCAATGAGCAGTTCTTC; j_gene: TRBJ2-1; abundance: NA; d_gene: NA; v_gene: TRBV27; len: 15
CDR3aa: CASSYSAGVGETQYF; CDR3nt: TGTGCCAGCAGTTACTCGGCGGGAGTGGGGGAGACCCAGTACTTC; j_gene: TRBJ2-5; abundance: NA; d_gene: TRBD2; v_gene: TRBV6-2/TRBV6-3; len: 15
CDR3aa: CASSQDGDSNTEAFF; CDR3nt: TGTGCCAGCAGCCAAGATGGGGACTCGAACACTGAAGCTTTCTTT; j_gene: TRBJ1-1; abundance: NA; d_gene: NA; v_gene: TRBV3-1; len: 15
CDR3aa: CASTLPGQVAYEQYF; CDR3nt: TGTGCCAGCACCTTACCGGGACAGGTTGCCTACGAGCAGTACTTC; j_gene: TRBJ2-7; abundance: NA; d_gene: TRBD1; v_gene: TRBV2; len: 15
CDR3aa: CASSGGGQGNSPLHF; CDR3nt: TGCGCCAGCAGTGGCGGGGGACAGGGGAATTCACCCCTCCACTTT; j_gene: TRBJ1-6; abundance: few; d_gene: TRBD1; v_gene: TRBV10-2; len: 15
CDR3aa: CASRRDIGELFF; CDR3nt: TGTGCCAGCCGTCGGGACATCGGGGAGCTGTTTTTT; j_gene: TRBJ2-2; abundance: many; d_gene: NA; v_gene: TRBV7-9; len: 12
CDR3aa: CASSLLAGGSYEQYF; CDR3nt: TGTGCCAGCAGCCTCCTAGCGGGGGGCTCCTACGAGCAGTACTTC; j_gene: TRBJ2-7; abundance: many; d_gene: TRBD2; v_gene: TRBV6-1; len: 15
CDR3aa: CASSIQGAAGQPQHF; CDR3nt: TGTGCCAGCAGCATACAGGGGGCGGCGGGGCAGCCCCAGCATTTT; j_gene: TRBJ1-5; abundance: NA; d_gene: TRBD1; v_gene: TRBV12-3/TRBV12-4; len: 15
CDR3aa: CASSFQTGAYGYTF; CDR3nt: TGTGCCAGCAGTTTCCAGACAGGGGCCTATGGCTACACCTTC; j_gene: TRBJ1-2; abundance: few; d_gene: TRBD1; v_gene: TRBV12-3/TRBV12-4; len: 14
CDR3aa: CASSPRDRPNYGYTF; CDR3nt: TGTGCCAGCAGCCCGAGGGATCGCCCTAACTATGGCTACACCTTC; j_gene: TRBJ1-2; abundance: NA; d_gene: NA; v_gene: TRBV12-3/TRBV12-4; len: 15
CDR3aa: CASNLGGRAVEQFF; CDR3nt: TGTGCCAGCAATCTTGGCGGGAGGGCCGTGGAGCAGTTCTTC; j_gene: TRBJ2-1; abundance: many; d_gene: TRBD2; v_gene: TRBV12-3/TRBV12-4; len: 14
CDR3aa: CASSQDTGRASYNEQFF; CDR3nt: TGCGCCAGCAGCCAAGATACCGGGAGAGCCTCCTACAATGAGCAGTTCTTC; j_gene: TRBJ2-1; abundance: many; d_gene: NA; v_gene: TRBV4-3; len: 17
CDR3aa: CASRNLGYSTDTQYF; CDR3nt: TGTGCCAGCAGAAATCTAGGATATAGCACAGATACGCAGTATTTT; j_gene: TRBJ2-3; abundance: few; d_gene: NA; v_gene: TRBV6-1; len: 15
CDR3aa: CASSPPRDKHNEQFF; CDR3nt: TGCGCCAGCAGCCCTCCGAGGGACAAGCACAATGAGCAGTTCTTC; j_gene: TRBJ2-1; abundance: NA; d_gene: NA; v_gene: TRBV5-1; len: 15
CDR3aa: CASSWTGDYGYTF; CDR3nt: TGTGCCAGCAGTTGGACAGGGGACTATGGCTACACCTTC; j_gene: TRBJ1-2; abundance: many; d_gene: TRBD1; v_gene: TRBV12-3/TRBV12-4; len: 13
CDR3aa: CASSLAGTFAEAFF; CDR3nt: TGTGCCAGCAGCTTAGCAGGGACATTCGCTGAAGCTTTCTTT; j_gene: TRBJ1-1; abundance: few; d_gene: NA; v_gene: TRBV11-2; len: 14
CDR3aa: CASSQEMYTGELFF; CDR3nt: TGTGCCAGCAGCCAAGAAATGTACACCGGGGAGCTGTTTTTT; j_gene: TRBJ2-2; abundance: NA; d_gene: NA; v_gene: TRBV4-2; len: 14
CDR3aa: CASSPIYGGYNEQFF; CDR3nt: TGTGCCAGTAGCCCGATCTACGGGGGGTACAATGAGCAGTTCTTC; j_gene: TRBJ2-1; abundance: NA; d_gene: TRBD2; v_gene: TRBV19; len: 15
CDR3aa: CASSHEAGLIYEQYF; CDR3nt: TGCGCCAGCAGCCATGAGGCAGGGTTAATCTACGAGCAGTACTTC; j_gene: TRBJ2-7; abundance: few; d_gene: NA; v_gene: TRBV4-3; len: 15
CDR3aa: CATPGQGLGYTF; CDR3nt: TGTGCCACCCCGGGACAGGGTTTGGGCTACACCTTC; j_gene: TRBJ1-2; abundance: few; d_gene: TRBD1; v_gene: TRBV19; len: 12
CDR3aa: CACQGLNTEAFF; CDR3nt: TGTGCCTGTCAGGGGTTGAACACTGAAGCTTTCTTT; j_gene: TRBJ1-1; abundance: NA; d_gene: NA; v_gene: TRBV30; len: 12
CDR3aa: CASSQLDRGDEKLFF; CDR3nt: TGCGCCAGCAGCCAATTAGACAGGGGAGATGAAAAACTGTTTTTT; j_gene: TRBJ1-4; abundance: few; d_gene: TRBD1; v_gene: TRBV4-3; len: 15
CDR3aa: CASSLGSSTHTPREQFF; CDR3nt: TGTGCCAGCAGCTTAGGTTCTAGCACACATACCCCCCGGGAGCAGTTCTTC; j_gene: TRBJ2-1; abundance: NA; d_gene: NA; v_gene: TRBV7-3; len: 17
CDR3aa: CASSTTPNRGRGSYEQYF; CDR3nt: TGTGCCAGCAGTACGACACCAAACAGGGGGAGAGGGTCCTACGAGCAGTACTTC; j_gene: TRBJ2-7; abundance: NA; d_gene: TRBD1; v_gene: TRBV6-1; len: 18
CDR3aa: CASSLESNYGYTF; CDR3nt: TGTGCCAGCAGCTTGGAGTCTAACTATGGCTACACCTTC; j_gene: TRBJ1-2; abundance: many; d_gene: NA; v_gene: TRBV5-5; len: 13
CDR3aa: CASSHIHTEAFF; CDR3nt: TGTGCCAGCAGTCACATACACACTGAAGCTTTCTTT; j_gene: TRBJ1-1; abundance: NA; d_gene: NA; v_gene: TRBV27; len: 12
CDR3aa: CSTSTVYGYTF; CDR3nt: TGCAGCACGTCGACAGTCTATGGCTACACCTTC; j_gene: TRBJ1-2; abundance: many; d_gene: NA; v_gene: TRBV29-1; len: 11
CDR3aa: CASSLRDTVWEKLFF; CDR3nt: TGTGCCAGCAGTCTCCGGGACACGGTATGGGAAAAACTGTTTTTT; j_gene: TRBJ1-4; abundance: many; d_gene: NA; v_gene: TRBV12-3/TRBV12-4; len: 15
CDR3aa: CASSVEGRSYEQYF; CDR3nt: TGTGCCAGCAGCGTAGAGGGCAGATCCTACGAGCAGTACTTC; j_gene: TRBJ2-7; abundance: few; d_gene: NA; v_gene: TRBV9; len: 14
CDR3aa: CASSDIAGGRETQYF; CDR3nt: TGTGCCAGCAGTGACATAGCGGGAGGGCGGGAGACCCAGTACTTC; j_gene: TRBJ2-5; abundance: NA; d_gene: TRBD2; v_gene: TRBV2; len: 15
CDR3aa: CSALAGGPRRSYNEQFF; CDR3nt: TGCAGTGCTCTAGCGGGAGGGCCACGGCGCTCCTACAATGAGCAGTTCTTC; j_gene: TRBJ2-1; abundance: NA; d_gene: TRBD2; v_gene: TRBV20-1; len: 17
CDR3aa: CASSPTGENNQPQHF; CDR3nt: TGCGCCAGCAGCCCGACAGGGGAAAACAATCAGCCCCAGCATTTT; j_gene: TRBJ1-5; abundance: many; d_gene: TRBD1; v_gene: TRBV4-3; len: 15
CDR3aa: CSVASPINNEQFF; CDR3nt: TGCAGCGTTGCAAGCCCAATTAACAATGAGCAGTTCTTC; j_gene: TRBJ2-1; abundance: many; d_gene: NA; v_gene: TRBV29-1; len: 13
CDR3aa: CASSSRTGTEQFF; CDR3nt: TGCGCCAGCAGCTCCCGGACAGGGACTGAGCAGTTCTTC; j_gene: TRBJ2-1; abundance: many; d_gene: TRBD1; v_gene: TRBV5-1; len: 13
CDR3aa: CASSLISGRGIDTQYF; CDR3nt: TGTGCCAGCAGTTTAATTAGCGGGAGAGGGATAGATACGCAGTATTTT; j_gene: TRBJ2-3; abundance: NA; d_gene: TRBD2; v_gene: TRBV27; len: 16
CDR3aa: CATPPRSEDSGNTIYF; CDR3nt: TGTGCCACCCCACCAAGGAGCGAGGATTCTGGAAACACCATATATTTT; j_gene: TRBJ1-3; abundance: few; d_gene: NA; v_gene: TRBV12-3/TRBV12-4; len: 16
CDR3aa: CASSSGQRSSYEQYF; CDR3nt: TGTGCCAGCAGCTCAGGACAGCGTAGCTCCTACGAGCAGTACTTC; j_gene: TRBJ2-7; abundance: NA; d_gene: NA; v_gene: TRBV11-2; len: 15
CDR3aa: CSVAGAIYYGYTF; CDR3nt: TGCAGCGTTGCAGGGGCAATTTACTATGGCTACACCTTC; j_gene: TRBJ1-2; abundance: NA; d_gene: NA; v_gene: TRBV29-1; len: 13
CDR3aa: CAIRPTSGDNEQFF; CDR3nt: TGTGCCATCAGACCTACTAGCGGGGACAATGAGCAGTTCTTC; j_gene: TRBJ2-1; abundance: NA; d_gene: TRBD2; v_gene: TRBV10-3; len: 14
CDR3aa: CASSLNRNNSPLHF; CDR3nt: TGTGCCAGCAGCCTAAACAGAAATAATTCACCCCTCCACTTT; j_gene: TRBJ1-6; abundance: NA; d_gene: NA; v_gene: TRBV3-1; len: 14
CDR3aa: CAISESEGLNTEAFF; CDR3nt: TGTGCCATCAGTGAGTCGGAGGGACTGAACACTGAAGCTTTCTTT; j_gene: TRBJ1-1; abundance: NA; d_gene: NA; v_gene: TRBV10-3; len: 15
CDR3aa: CASNSWDRGSPLHF; CDR3nt: TGTGCCAGCAATAGTTGGGACCGAGGCTCACCCCTCCACTTT; j_gene: TRBJ1-6; abundance: NA; d_gene: NA; v_gene: TRBV11-3; len: 14
CDR3aa: CACTKGVQGPPKIYNEQFF; CDR3nt: TGTGCCTGCACCAAGGGGGTCCAGGGGCCCCCCAAAATCTACAATGAGCAGTTCTTC; j_gene: TRBJ2-1; abundance: NA; d_gene: NA; v_gene: TRBV3-1; len: 19
CDR3aa: CASSLGGTQAFF; CDR3nt: TGTGCCAGCAGTTTAGGCGGGACACAAGCTTTCTTT; j_gene: TRBJ1-1; abundance: many; d_gene: NA; v_gene: TRBV12-3/TRBV12-4; len: 12
CDR3aa: CASSLALGQLYEQYF; CDR3nt: TGTGCCAGCAGCTTAGCTCTGGGACAGCTCTACGAGCAGTACTTC; j_gene: TRBJ2-7; abundance: NA; d_gene: TRBD1; v_gene: TRBV7-9; len: 15
CDR3aa: CASRDRGPYEQYF; CDR3nt: TGTGCCAGCAGGGACAGGGGGCCCTACGAGCAGTACTTC; j_gene: TRBJ2-7; abundance: NA; d_gene: TRBD1; v_gene: TRBV6-2/TRBV6-3; len: 13
CDR3aa: CSAEAGGHLLTYEQYF; CDR3nt: TGCAGTGCCGAAGCTGGGGGGCACCTACTCACCTACGAGCAGTACTTC; j_gene: TRBJ2-7; abundance: NA; d_gene: NA; v_gene: TRBV20-1; len: 16
CDR3aa: CASSPTSGGTLDTQYF; CDR3nt: TGTGCCAGCAGCCCTACTAGCGGGGGCACGCTGGATACGCAGTATTTT; j_gene: TRBJ2-3; abundance: NA; d_gene: TRBD2; v_gene: TRBV7-9; len: 16
CDR3aa: CASSGLVGWDSPYEQYF; CDR3nt: TGTGCCAGCAGTGGTCTGGTCGGGTGGGACAGTCCCTACGAGCAGTACTTC; j_gene: TRBJ2-7; abundance: many; d_gene: TRBD1; v_gene: TRBV25-1; len: 17
CDR3aa: CASSLLVRQETQYF; CDR3nt: TGTGCCAGCAGCTTATTGGTCAGGCAAGAGACCCAGTACTTC; j_gene: TRBJ2-5; abundance: few; d_gene: NA; v_gene: TRBV7-6; len: 14
CDR3aa: CSVDGQAQETQYF; CDR3nt: TGCAGCGTTGATGGGCAGGCCCAAGAGACCCAGTACTTC; j_gene: TRBJ2-5; abundance: many; d_gene: NA; v_gene: TRBV29-1; len: 13
CDR3aa: CATGSGYQPQHF; CDR3nt: TGTGCCACGGGGTCGGGATATCAGCCCCAGCATTTT; j_gene: TRBJ1-5; abundance: many; d_gene: NA; v_gene: TRBV27; len: 12
CDR3aa: CASSLVGAKGTEAFF; CDR3nt: TGTGCCAGCAGCTTAGTTGGGGCTAAGGGCACTGAAGCTTTCTTT; j_gene: TRBJ1-1; abundance: NA; d_gene: NA; v_gene: TRBV7-9; len: 15
CDR3aa: CASSQAVLAGGEQFF; CDR3nt: TGCGCCAGCAGCCAAGCCGTGCTAGCGGGAGGTGAGCAGTTCTTC; j_gene: TRBJ2-1; abundance: few; d_gene: TRBD2; v_gene: TRBV4-3; len: 15
CDR3aa: CASSPRDRNNSPLHF; CDR3nt: TGTGCCAGCAGCCCGCGCGACAGGAATAATTCACCCCTCCACTTT; j_gene: TRBJ1-6; abundance: NA; d_gene: NA; v_gene: TRBV11-3; len: 15
CDR3aa: CASSPSGSLTF; CDR3nt: TGTGCCAGCAGCCCGTCAGGTTCTCTTACCTTC; j_gene: TRBJ1-2; abundance: NA; d_gene: NA; v_gene: TRBV7-9; len: 11
CDR3aa: CASSARDRSYEQYF; CDR3nt: TGTGCCAGCAGCGCCCGGGACAGGTCCTACGAGCAGTACTTC; j_gene: TRBJ2-7; abundance: NA; d_gene: TRBD1; v_gene: TRBV13; len: 14